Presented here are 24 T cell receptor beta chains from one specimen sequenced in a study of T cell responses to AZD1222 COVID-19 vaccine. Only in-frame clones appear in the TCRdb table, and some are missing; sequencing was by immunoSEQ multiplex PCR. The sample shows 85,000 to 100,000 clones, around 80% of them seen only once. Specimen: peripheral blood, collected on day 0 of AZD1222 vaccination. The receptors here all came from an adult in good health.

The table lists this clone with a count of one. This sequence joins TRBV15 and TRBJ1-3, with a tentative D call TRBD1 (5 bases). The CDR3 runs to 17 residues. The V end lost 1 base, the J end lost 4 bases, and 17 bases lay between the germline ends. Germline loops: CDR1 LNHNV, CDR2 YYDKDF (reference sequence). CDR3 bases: TGTGCCACCAGCAGAGGGGAGGGACGGTCGAGCGGAAACACCATATATTTT. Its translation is CATSRGEGRSSGNTIYF. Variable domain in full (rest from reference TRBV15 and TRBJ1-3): DAMVIQNPRYQVTQFGKPVTLSCSQTLNHNVMYWYQQKSSQAPKLLFHYYDKDFNNEADTPDNFQSRRPNTSFCFLDIRSPGLGDTAMYLCATSRGEGRSSGNTIYFGEGSWLTVV.

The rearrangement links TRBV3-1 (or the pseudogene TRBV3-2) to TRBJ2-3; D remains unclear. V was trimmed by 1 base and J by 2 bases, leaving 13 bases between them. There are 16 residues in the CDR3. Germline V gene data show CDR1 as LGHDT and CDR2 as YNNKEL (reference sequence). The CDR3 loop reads CASSQGVGEFTDTQYF. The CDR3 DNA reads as TGTGCCAGCAGCCAAGGGGTAGGAGAATTCACAGATACGCAGTATTTT.

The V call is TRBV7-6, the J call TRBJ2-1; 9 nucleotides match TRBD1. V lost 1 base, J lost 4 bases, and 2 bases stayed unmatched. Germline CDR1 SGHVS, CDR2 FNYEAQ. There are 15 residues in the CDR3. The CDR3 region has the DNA TGTGCCAGCAGCTTAGAGGGACAGGGTTACAATGAGCAGTTCTTC. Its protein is CASSLEGQGYNEQFF. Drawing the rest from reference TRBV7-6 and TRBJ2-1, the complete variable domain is GAGVSQSPRYKVTKRGQDVALRCDPISGHVSLYWYRQALGQGPEFLTYFNYEAQQDKSGLPNDRFSAERPEGSISTLTIQRTEQRDSAMYRCASSLEGQGYNEQFFGPGTRLTVL.

The CDR3: CASSLVGGKEKLFF. DNA of the CDR3: TGCGCCAGCAGCTTGGTTGGGGGCAAAGAAAAACTGTTTTTT. The chain is built from TRBV5-1 and TRBJ1-4, with D perhaps TRBD1 (6 bases). There are 14 residues in the CDR3. The ends were cut back, 0 bases at V and 8 bases at J, with 11 bases in the middle. Looked up from germline, CDR1 is SGHRS and CDR2 is YFSETQ.

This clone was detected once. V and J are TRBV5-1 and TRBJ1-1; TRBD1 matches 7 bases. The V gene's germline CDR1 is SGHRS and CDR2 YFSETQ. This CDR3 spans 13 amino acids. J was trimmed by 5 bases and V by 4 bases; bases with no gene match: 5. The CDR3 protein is CASSVQGDTEAFF. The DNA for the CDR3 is TGCGCCAGCAGCGTCCAGGGGGATACTGAAGCTTTCTTT.

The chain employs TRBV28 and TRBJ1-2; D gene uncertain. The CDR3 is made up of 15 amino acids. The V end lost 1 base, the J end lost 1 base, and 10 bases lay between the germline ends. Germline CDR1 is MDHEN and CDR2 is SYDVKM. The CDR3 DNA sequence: TGTGCCAGCAGTTTATCAGGCACCCATAACTATGGCTACACCTTC. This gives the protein CASSLSGTHNYGYTF.

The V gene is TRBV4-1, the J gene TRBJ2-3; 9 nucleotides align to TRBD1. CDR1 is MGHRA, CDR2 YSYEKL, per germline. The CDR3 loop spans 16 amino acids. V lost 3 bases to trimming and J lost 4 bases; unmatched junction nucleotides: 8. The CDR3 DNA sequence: TGCGCCAGCAGCCAGGCAGGGACAGGGTTTGCAGATACGCAGTATTTT. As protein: CASSQAGTGFADTQYF.

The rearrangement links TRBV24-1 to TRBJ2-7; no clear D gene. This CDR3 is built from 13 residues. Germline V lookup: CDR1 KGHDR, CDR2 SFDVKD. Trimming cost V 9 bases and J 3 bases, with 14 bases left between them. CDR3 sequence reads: CATLRLVFYEQYF. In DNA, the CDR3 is TGTGCCACCCTAAGGCTAGTTTTCTACGAGCAGTACTTC.

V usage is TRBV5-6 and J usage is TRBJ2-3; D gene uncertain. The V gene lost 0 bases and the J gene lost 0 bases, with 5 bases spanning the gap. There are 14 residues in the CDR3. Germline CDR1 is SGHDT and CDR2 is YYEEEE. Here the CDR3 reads CASSLGPSTDTQYF. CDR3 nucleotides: TGTGCCAGCAGCTTGGGGCCTAGCACAGATACGCAGTATTTT. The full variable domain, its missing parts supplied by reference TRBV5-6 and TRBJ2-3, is DAGVTQSPTHLIKTRGQQVTLRCSPKSGHDTVSWYQQALGQGPQFIFQYYEEEERQRGNFPDRFSGHQFPNYSSELNVNALLLGDSALYLCASSLGPSTDTQYFGPGTRLTVL.

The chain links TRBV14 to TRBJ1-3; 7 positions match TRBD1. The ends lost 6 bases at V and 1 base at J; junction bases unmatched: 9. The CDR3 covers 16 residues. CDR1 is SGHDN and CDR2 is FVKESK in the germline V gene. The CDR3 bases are TGTGCCAGCAGTCCCGGGACAGACGCGTCTGGAAACACCATATATTTT. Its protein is CASSPGTDASGNTIYF. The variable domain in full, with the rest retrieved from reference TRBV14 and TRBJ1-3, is EAGVTQFPSHSVIEKGQTVTLRCDPISGHDNLYWYRRVMGKEIKFLLHFVKESKQDESGMPNNRFLAERTGGTYSTLKVQPAELEDSGVYFCASSPGTDASGNTIYFGEGSWLTVV.

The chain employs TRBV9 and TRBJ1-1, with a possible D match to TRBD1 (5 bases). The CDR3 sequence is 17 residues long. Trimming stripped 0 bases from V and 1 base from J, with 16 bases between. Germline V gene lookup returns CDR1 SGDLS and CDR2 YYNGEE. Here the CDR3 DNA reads TGTGCCAGCAGCGTAGGATTGGGGGAGGGACCGAACACTGAAGCTTTCTTT. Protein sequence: CASSVGLGEGPNTEAFF.

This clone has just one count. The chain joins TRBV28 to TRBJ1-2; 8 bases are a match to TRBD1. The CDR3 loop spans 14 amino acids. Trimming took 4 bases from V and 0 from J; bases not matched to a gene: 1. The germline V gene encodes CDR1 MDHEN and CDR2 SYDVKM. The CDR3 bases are TGTGCCAGCAGTTGGGGACAGGCTAACTATGGCTACACCTTC. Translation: CASSWGQANYGYTF.

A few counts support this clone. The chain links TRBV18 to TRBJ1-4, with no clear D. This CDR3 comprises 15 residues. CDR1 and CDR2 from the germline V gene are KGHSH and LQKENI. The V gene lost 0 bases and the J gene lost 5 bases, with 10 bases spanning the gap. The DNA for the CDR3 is TGTGCCAGCTCACCACCTTGGCGCGAAAATGAAAAACTGTTTTTT. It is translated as CASSPPWRENEKLFF.

CDR3 residues: CASSFGGRKNYGYTF. The CDR3 DNA is TGTGCCAGCAGCTTTGGGGGCAGGAAAAACTATGGCTACACCTTC. V is TRBV7-9 and J is TRBJ1-2; D perhaps matches TRBD1 (6 bases). CDR3 length: 15 amino acids. V lost 3 bases and J 2 bases, leaving 13 bases between the germline ends. CDR1 and CDR2 from the germline V gene are SEHNR and FQNEAQ (reference sequence).

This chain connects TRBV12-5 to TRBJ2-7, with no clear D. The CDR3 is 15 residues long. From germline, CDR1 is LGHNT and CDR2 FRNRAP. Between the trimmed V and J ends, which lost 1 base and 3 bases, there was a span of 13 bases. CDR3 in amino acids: CASGLELERGYEQYF. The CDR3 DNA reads TGTGCTAGTGGTTTGGAGCTGGAGCGCGGCTACGAGCAGTACTTC.

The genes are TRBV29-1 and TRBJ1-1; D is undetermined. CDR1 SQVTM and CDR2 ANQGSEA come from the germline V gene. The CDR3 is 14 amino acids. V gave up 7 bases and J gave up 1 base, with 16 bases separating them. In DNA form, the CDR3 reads TGCAGCGCTACTTCCGGACTTACGAACACTGAAGCTTTCTTT. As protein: CSATSGLTNTEAFF.

The CDR3 DNA sequence: TGCGCCAGCAGCAACCCCCGTGACAGAACGTTCGACAATGAGCAGTTCTTC. Protein sequence: CASSNPRDRTFDNEQFF. The chain recombines TRBV5-1 with TRBJ2-1, with D maybe TRBD1 (5 bases). The CDR3 totals 17 residues. Between the trimmed V and J ends, which lost 4 bases and 5 bases, there was a span of 22 bases. CDR1 and CDR2 (germline): SGHRS, YFSETQ.

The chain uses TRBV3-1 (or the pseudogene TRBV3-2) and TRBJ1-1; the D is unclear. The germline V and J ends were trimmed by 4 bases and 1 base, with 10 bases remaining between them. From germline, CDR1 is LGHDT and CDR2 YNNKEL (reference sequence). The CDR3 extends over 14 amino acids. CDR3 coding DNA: TGTGCCAGCAGCCGATCGGACGGGAACACTGAAGCTTTCTTT. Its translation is CASSRSDGNTEAFF.

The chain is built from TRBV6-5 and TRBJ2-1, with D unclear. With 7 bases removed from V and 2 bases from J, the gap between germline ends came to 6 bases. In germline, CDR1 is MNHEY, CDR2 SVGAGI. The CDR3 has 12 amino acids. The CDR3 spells CASTSTYNEQFF. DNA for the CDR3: TGTGCCAGCACTTCTACCTACAATGAGCAGTTCTTC.

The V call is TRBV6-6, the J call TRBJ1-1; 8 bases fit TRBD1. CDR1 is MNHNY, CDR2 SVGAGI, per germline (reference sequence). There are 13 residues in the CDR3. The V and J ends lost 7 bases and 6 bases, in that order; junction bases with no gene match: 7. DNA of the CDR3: TGTGCCAGCACCCCAGGGGGCCGGCCTGAAGCTTTCTTT. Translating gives CASTPGGRPEAFF.

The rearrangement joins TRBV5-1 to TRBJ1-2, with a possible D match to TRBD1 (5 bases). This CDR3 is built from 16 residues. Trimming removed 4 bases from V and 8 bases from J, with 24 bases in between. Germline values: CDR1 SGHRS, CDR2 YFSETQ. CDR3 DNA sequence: TGCGCCAGCAGCCTGGGGGGGACTCTCACTCTTGAGGGCTACACCTTC. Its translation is CASSLGGTLTLEGYTF. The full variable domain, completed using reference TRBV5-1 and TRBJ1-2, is KAGVTQTPRYLIKTRGQQVTLSCSPISGHRSVSWYQQTPGQGLQFLFEYFSETQRNKGNFPGRFSGRQFSNSRSEMNVSTLELGDSALYLCASSLGGTLTLEGYTFGSGTRLTVV.

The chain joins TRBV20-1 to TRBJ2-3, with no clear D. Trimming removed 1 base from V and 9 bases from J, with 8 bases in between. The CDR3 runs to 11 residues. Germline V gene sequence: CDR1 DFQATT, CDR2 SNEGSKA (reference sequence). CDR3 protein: CSARASNTQYF. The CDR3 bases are TGCAGTGCTAGAGCAAGCAACACGCAGTATTTT.

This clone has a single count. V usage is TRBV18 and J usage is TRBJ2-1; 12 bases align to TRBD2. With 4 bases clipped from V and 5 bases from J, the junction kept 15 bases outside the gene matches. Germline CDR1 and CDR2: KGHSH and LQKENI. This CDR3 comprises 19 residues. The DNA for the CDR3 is TGTGCCAGCTCACAAACAGGGGGCGCAGGACTAGCGGGAAACAATGAGCAGTTCTTC. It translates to CASSQTGGAGLAGNNEQFF.

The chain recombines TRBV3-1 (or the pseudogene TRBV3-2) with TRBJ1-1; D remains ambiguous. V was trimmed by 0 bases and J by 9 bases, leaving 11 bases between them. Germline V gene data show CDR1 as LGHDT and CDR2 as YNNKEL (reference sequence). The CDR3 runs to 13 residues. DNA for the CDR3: TGTGCCAGCAGCCAAGATTATAACGAGAAAGCTTTCTTT. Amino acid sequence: CASSQDYNEKAFF.